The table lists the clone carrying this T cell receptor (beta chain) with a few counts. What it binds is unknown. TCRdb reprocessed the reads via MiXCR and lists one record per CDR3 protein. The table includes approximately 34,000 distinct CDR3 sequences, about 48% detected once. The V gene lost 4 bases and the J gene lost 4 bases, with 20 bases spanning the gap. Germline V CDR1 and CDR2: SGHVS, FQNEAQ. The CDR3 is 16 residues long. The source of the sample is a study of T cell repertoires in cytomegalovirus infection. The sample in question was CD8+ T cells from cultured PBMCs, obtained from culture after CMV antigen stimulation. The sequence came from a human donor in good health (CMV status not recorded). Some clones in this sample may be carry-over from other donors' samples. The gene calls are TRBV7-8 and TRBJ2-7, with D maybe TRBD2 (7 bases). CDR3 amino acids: CASSSPGGLPQYEQYF. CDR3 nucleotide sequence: TGTGCCAGCAGCTCCCCCGGGGGGCTTCCTCAGTACGAGCAGTACTTC.